This T cell receptor beta chain was recovered during a study of blood T cell repertoires in COVID-19. About the study: Acute-phase and convalescent COVID-19 samples originated in the United States, Italy and Spain. The analysed material was cDNA or gDNA that came from T cells, B-cell-depleted T cells, or PBMCs.

Authors' data handling: Reference gene primer amplification in the assay estimated nucleated cell counts. Method: immunoSEQ multiplex PCR; TCRdb's copy keeps in-frame clones and lacks some. Clone size and the V and J calls come from that table; the DNA yielded D and trimming. The sample includes around 140,000 clones, roughly 87% of them seen just once. Germline lookup yields CDR1 MNHEY and CDR2 SMNVEV (reference sequence). Trimming took 5 bases from V and 1 from J; bases not matched to a gene: 3. This CDR3 is built from 14 residues. The chain joins TRBV27 to TRBJ1-1, with 8 bases that match TRBD1. The sample was peripheral blood. The source is a woman aged 45-65 years with acute or convalescent COVID-19. The CDR3: CASSIRGQNTEAFF. Here the CDR3 DNA reads TGTGCCAGCAGTATCAGGGGGCAGAACACTGAAGCTTTCTTT.